The 11 T cell receptor beta chains given below trace back to one sample, sequenced in a study of cytomegalovirus exposure and HLA in healthy donors. Researchers ran the PCR with 60 Vbeta and 13 Jbeta primers. This table comes from immunoSEQ multiplex PCR, and its TCRdb copy is limited to in-frame clones, with some not included. This sample yields around 140,000 clones, of which just under 85% are seen a single time; roughly 2.1% belongs to the top ten. Sequences were obtained from PBMCs. The receptors stem from a woman between 40 and 55 years old in good health and CMV-seronegative.

The gene calls are TRBV19 and TRBJ1-6; TRBD1 aligns across 10 bases. V lost 5 bases, J lost 11 bases, and 6 bases stayed unmatched. The CDR3 spans 14 residues. CDR1 LNHDA and CDR2 SQIVND come from the germline V gene (reference sequence). CDR3 DNA: TGTGCCAGTAGTCCCGACAGGGGGCAAACACCCCTCCACTTT. Amino acids: CASSPDRGQTPLHF.

The CDR3 sequence is CASSLDGSGNTIYF. CDR3 coding DNA: TGCGCCAGCAGCTTGGACGGGTCTGGAAACACCATATATTTT. This rearrangement joins TRBV5-1 to TRBJ1-3; no firm D call. Trimming took off 0 bases at V and 1 base at J, with 5 bases between the two ends. CDR3 length equals 14 residues. Germline V lookup: CDR1 SGHRS, CDR2 YFSETQ.

V gene TRBV7-9 combines with J gene TRBJ2-3; D is possibly TRBD2 (5 bases). Trimming left V 3 bases short and J 0 bases short, with 10 bases between. Germline V gene sequence: CDR1 SEHNR, CDR2 FQNEAQ (reference sequence). The CDR3 has 15 amino acids. The CDR3 nucleotides are TGTGCCAGCAGCTTGGTTCGGACTAGCACAGATACGCAGTATTTT. Translated: CASSLVRTSTDTQYF.

The V gene is TRBV4-1, the J gene TRBJ2-1; 13 nucleotides match TRBD2. The V segment lost 1 base and the J segment 7 bases; nucleotides outside the gene matches: 16. Germline V CDR1 and CDR2: MGHRA, YSYEKL. The CDR3 loop spans 20 amino acids. CDR3 sequence: CASSQVSETSGRAGGNEQFF. CDR3 DNA: TGCGCCAGCAGCCAAGTTTCCGAAACTAGCGGGAGGGCCGGGGGTAATGAGCAGTTCTTC.

The J gene is TRBJ1-2, the V gene TRBV19, with TRBD1 matching 7 bases. Germline trimming cut 7 bases from V and 5 bases from J; bases unmatched to any gene: 4. CDR1 is LNHDA and CDR2 is SQIVND in the germline V gene (reference sequence). The CDR3 has 12 amino acids. CDR3 in amino acids: CASTRQGYGYTF. DNA of the CDR3: TGTGCCAGTACCAGACAGGGATATGGCTACACCTTC.

V is TRBV9 and J is TRBJ2-1, with 12 bases that match TRBD2. The CDR3 is 18 residues long. Germline CDR1 is SGDLS and CDR2 is YYNGEE. Trimming at V came to 4 bases and at J to 1 base, leaving 9 bases not matched to a gene. CDR3 DNA sequence: TGTGCCAGCAGCCCCGGACTAGCGGGAACGCCTTCCTACAATGAGCAGTTCTTC. Its translation is CASSPGLAGTPSYNEQFF.

The chain couples TRBV4-1 to TRBJ2-3, with 13 bases matching TRBD2. Per germline, CDR1 MGHRA and CDR2 YSYEKL. V shed 3 bases, J shed 4 bases, and the junction held 10 bases outside the gene matches. There are 18 residues in the CDR3. The CDR3 DNA reads as TGCGCCAGCAGCCAGGAACCGGGACTAGCGGGGTCGGCAGATACGCAGTATTTT. This codes for CASSQEPGLAGSADTQYF.

CDR3 sequence reads: CASSFRREGTGELFF. DNA for the CDR3: TGTGCCAGCAGTTTTCGGCGGGAGGGAACCGGGGAGCTGTTTTTT. The chain has TRBV27 and TRBJ2-2, with 9 positions matching TRBD2. This CDR3 comprises 15 residues. Trimming cost V 3 bases and J 5 bases; bases outside gene matches: 4. From germline, CDR1 is MNHEY and CDR2 SMNVEV (reference sequence).

The J gene is TRBJ1-3, the V gene TRBV7-2; D possibly corresponds to TRBD1 (6 bases). The germline V gene encodes CDR1 SGHTA and CDR2 FQGNSA. The CDR3 has 18 residues. Trimming pared 1 base from V and 0 bases from J, leaving 16 bases between. The CDR3 DNA reads TGTGCCAGCAGCTTAGTCGGGGACACTCGATACTCTGGAAACACCATATATTTT. It yields the protein CASSLVGDTRYSGNTIYF.

V gene TRBV4-3 combines with J gene TRBJ1-2, with D uncertain. Germline values: CDR1 LGHNA, CDR2 YSLEER. V shed 0 bases and J shed 5 bases, with 13 bases lying between them. The CDR3 extends over 15 amino acids. The CDR3 bases are TGCGCCAGCAGCCAAGATCTTTGGAGGGAGTATGGCTACACCTTC. Its translation is CASSQDLWREYGYTF.

The chain recombines TRBV27 with TRBJ2-7, with 7 bases that match TRBD1. Trimming took 8 bases from V and 4 from J; bases not matched to a gene: 5. Germline-derived CDR1 and CDR2 are MNHEY and SMNVEV (reference sequence). The CDR3 is 12 residues long. CDR3 DNA: TGTGCCAGCGGGACAGACCCTTACGAGCAGTACTTC. Translation: CASGTDPYEQYF.